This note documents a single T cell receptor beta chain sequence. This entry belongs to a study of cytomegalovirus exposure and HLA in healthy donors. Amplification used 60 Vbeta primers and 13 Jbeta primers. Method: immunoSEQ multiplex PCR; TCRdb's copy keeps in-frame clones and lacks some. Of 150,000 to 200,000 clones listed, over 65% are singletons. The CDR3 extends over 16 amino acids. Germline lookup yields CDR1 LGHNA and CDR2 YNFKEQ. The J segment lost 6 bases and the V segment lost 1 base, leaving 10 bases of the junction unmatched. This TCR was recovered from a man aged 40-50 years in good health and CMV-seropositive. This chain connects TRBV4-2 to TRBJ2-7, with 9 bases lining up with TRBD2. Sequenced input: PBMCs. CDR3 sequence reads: CASSQGTSDALREQYF. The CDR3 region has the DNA TGTGCCAGCAGCCAAGGGACTAGCGATGCCTTACGCGAGCAGTACTTC.